These 4 T cell receptor beta chains came from one sample sequenced in a study of molecular identifiers for immune sequencing clone quantification. TCRdb analysed the PCR reads with MiXCR anew, one entry per CDR3 protein. The table records under 800,000 distinct CDR3 sequences, approximately 24% of them present only once. The sequenced sample consisted of naive CD8+ T cells from blood, with Jurkat cell RNA spiked in. Noted subset: FACS-sorted CD8+CD4-CCR7+CD45RA+ naive T cells. Receptors were obtained from a human donor in good health. Some libraries in this study had Jurkat cell RNA spiked in.

This clonotype was counted at least ten times. This rearrangement joins TRBV7-9 to TRBJ2-7; the match to TRBD1 covers 10 bases. Germline values: CDR1 SEHNR, CDR2 FQNEAQ (reference sequence). V gave up 3 bases and J gave up 3 bases; unmatched junction bases: 5. The CDR3 contains 15 residues. CDR3: CASSFPGQGIYEQYF. The CDR3 nucleotides are TGTGCCAGCAGCTTCCCGGGACAGGGGATCTACGAGCAGTACTTC.

There are a few counts of this clonotype. The J gene is TRBJ1-6, the V gene TRBV21-1; the table's D call of TRBD1 was not tested on the DNA. TRBV21-1 corresponds to a pseudogene. This CDR3 is 15 amino acids long. CDR3 protein: CASSKGGGANSPLHF. In nucleotides, the CDR3 is TGTGCCAGCAGCAAAGGGGGGGGGGCTAATTCACCCCTCCACTTT.

This clonotype occurred a few times. The chain employs TRBV6-5 and TRBJ1-5, with TRBD1 matching 7 bases. The CDR3 has 15 residues. Unmatched junction bases numbered 4, after V lost 0 bases and J lost 5 bases. Germline CDR1 and CDR2: MNHEY and SVGAGI. The CDR3 DNA follows: TGTGCCAGCAGTTACTCGAAAGGGGGCGATCAGCCCCAGCATTTT. The encoded protein is CASSYSKGGDQPQHF.

This clonotype was found many times. The J gene is TRBJ2-5, the V gene TRBV5-6; D remains unclear. V gave up 4 bases and J gave up 9 bases, with 28 bases separating them. Germline V gene data show CDR1 as SGHDT and CDR2 as YYEEEE. The CDR3 contains 17 residues. CDR3 DNA sequence: TGTGCCAGCAGCAACGGACCAATCCCAATGGACCGATGGGCCCAGTACTTC. This gives the protein CASSNGPIPMDRWAQYF.